The clone carrying this T cell receptor (beta chain) was recorded at least ten times. Its target is unknown. Assembly of TCR beta libraries relied on iRepertoire HTBI primers together with Arm-PCR of CDR3 regions. TCRdb re-called the multiplex PCR reads with MiXCR, one entry per CDR3 protein. This sample has roughly 400,000 distinct CDR3 sequences, with roughly 21% found just once. This record comes from a study of regulatory T cells in long-lasting Graves disease. Indicated time point: persistent/refractory GD, antithyroid drugs over 5 years with positive TRAb. PBMC-extracted RNA yielded the TCR library. The authors drew approximately 9 milliliters of peripheral blood into EDTA tubes. General study findings and limits: Persistent patients had a count of shared public clonotypes (approximately 3,000) that exceeded that of new patients (around 960). It was in persistent disease that TRBV28, TRBJ1-2 and TRBJ2-5 were favored.

V was shortened by 5 bases and J by 3 bases, with 14 bases between the two germline ends. The CDR3 contains 16 residues. Germline V gene data show CDR1 as SGHAT and CDR2 as FQDESV (reference sequence). The V and J genes are TRBV11-1 and TRBJ1-6; the D is unclear. The source of this sequence is a female donor with Graves disease. The sample here was peripheral blood mononuclear cells (PBMCs), taken when the disease was refractory, from a patient treated with antithyroid drugs. The CDR3 region is CASSQRRSSYNSPLHF. As DNA, the CDR3 is TGTGCCAGCAGCCAAAGGAGGAGCAGCTATAATTCACCCCTCCACTTT.